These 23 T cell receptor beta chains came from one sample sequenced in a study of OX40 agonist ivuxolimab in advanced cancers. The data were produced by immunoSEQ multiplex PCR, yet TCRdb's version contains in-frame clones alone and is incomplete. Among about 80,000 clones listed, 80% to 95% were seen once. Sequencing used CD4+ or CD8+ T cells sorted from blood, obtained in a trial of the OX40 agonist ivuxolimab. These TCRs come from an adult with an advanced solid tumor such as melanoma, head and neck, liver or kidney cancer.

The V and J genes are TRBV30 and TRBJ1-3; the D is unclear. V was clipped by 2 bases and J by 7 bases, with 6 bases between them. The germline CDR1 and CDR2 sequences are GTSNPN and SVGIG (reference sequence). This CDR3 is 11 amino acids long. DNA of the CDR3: TGTGCCTGGAGTAATCCCAACACCATATATTTT. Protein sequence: CAWSNPNTIYF.

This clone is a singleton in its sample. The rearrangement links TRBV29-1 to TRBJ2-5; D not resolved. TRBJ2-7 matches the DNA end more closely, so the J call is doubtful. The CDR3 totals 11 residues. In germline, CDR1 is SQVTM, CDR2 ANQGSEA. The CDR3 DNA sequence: TGCAGCGTTGAGACCTCGGGCGAGCAGTACTTC. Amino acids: CSVETSGEQYF.

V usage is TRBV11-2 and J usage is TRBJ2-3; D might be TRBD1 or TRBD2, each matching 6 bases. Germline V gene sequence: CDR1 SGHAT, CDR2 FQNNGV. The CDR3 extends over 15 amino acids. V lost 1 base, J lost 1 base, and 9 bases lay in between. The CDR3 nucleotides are TGTGCCAGCAGCTTAGTCGGGGGCCGCACAGATACGCAGTATTTT. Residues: CASSLVGGRTDTQYF.

The chain's CDR3 is CASSLWAGVTTYEQYF. The CDR3 region has the DNA TGTGCCAGCAGTTTATGGGCGGGGGTCACGACCTACGAGCAGTACTTC. The chain links TRBV27 to TRBJ2-7; TRBD2 matches at 7 bases. The ends lost 1 base at V and 2 bases at J; junction bases unmatched: 8. The CDR3 spans 16 residues. In germline, CDR1 is MNHEY, CDR2 SMNVEV (reference sequence).

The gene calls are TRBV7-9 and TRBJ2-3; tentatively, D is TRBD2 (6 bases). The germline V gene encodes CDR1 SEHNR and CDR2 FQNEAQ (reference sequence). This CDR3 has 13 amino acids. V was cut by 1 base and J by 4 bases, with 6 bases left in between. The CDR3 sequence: CASSLGGADTQYF. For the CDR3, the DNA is TGTGCCAGCAGCTTAGGCGGGGCAGATACGCAGTATTTT.

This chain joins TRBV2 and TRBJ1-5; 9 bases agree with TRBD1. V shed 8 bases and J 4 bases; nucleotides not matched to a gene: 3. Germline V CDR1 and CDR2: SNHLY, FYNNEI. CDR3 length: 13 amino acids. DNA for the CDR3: TGTGCCAGCCGGGACAGGGTTAATCAGCCCCAGCATTTT. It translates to CASRDRVNQPQHF.

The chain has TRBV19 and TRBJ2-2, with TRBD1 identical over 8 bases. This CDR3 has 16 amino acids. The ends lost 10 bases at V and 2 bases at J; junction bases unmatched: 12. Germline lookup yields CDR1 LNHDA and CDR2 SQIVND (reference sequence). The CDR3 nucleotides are TGTGCCACGCGAAACCCAGGGGGCGGCAACACCGGGGAGCTGTTTTTT. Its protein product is CATRNPGGGNTGELFF.

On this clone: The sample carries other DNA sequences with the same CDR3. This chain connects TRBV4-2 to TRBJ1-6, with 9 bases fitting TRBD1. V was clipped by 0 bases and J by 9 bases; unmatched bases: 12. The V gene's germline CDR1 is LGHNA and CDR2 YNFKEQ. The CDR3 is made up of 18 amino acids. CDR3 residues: CASSQDSFGTGLGSPLHF. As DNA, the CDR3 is TGTGCCAGCAGCCAAGATTCCTTCGGGACAGGGTTGGGTTCACCCCTCCACTTT.

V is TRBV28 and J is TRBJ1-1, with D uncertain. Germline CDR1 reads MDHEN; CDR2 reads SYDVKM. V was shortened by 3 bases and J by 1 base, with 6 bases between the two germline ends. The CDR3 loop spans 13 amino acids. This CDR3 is CASSLRGNTEAFF. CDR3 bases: TGTGCCAGCAGTTTGAGAGGGAACACTGAAGCTTTCTTT.

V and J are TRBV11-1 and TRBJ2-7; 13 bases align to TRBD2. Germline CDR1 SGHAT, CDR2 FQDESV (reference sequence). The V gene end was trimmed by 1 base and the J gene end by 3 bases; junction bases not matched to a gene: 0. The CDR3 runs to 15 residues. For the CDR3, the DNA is TGTGCCAGCAGCTTAGGACTAGCGGGGGGCTACGAGCAGTACTTC. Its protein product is CASSLGLAGGYEQYF.

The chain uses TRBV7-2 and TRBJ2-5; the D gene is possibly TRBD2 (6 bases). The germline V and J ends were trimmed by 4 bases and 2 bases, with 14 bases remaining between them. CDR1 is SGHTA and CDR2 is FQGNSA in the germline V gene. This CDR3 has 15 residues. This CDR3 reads CASSWTGTPQETQYF. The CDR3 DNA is TGTGCCAGCAGCTGGACGGGGACTCCTCAAGAGACCCAGTACTTC. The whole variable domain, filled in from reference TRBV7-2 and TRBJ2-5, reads GAGVSQSPSNKVTEKGKDVELRCDPISGHTALYWYRQSLGQGLEFLIYFQGNSAPDKSGLPSDRFSAERTGGSVSTLTIQRTQQEDSAVYLCASSWTGTPQETQYFGPGTRLLVL.

The CDR3 sequence is CASSSPGLAGYEQYF. DNA for the CDR3: TGTGCCAGCAGTAGTCCGGGACTAGCGGGGTACGAGCAGTACTTC. The chain recombines TRBV6-5 with TRBJ2-7; 13 nucleotides line up with TRBD2. CDR1 and CDR2 from the germline V gene are MNHEY and SVGAGI. This CDR3 comprises 15 residues. After removal of 5 bases from V and 4 bases from J, the junction contained 5 bases not matched to a gene.

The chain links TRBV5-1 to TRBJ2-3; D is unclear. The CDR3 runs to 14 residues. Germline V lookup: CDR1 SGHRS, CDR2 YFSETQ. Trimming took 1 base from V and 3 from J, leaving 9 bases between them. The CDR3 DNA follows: TGCGCCAGCAGCTTGTTTCAGGAGACAGATACGCAGTATTTT. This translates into CASSLFQETDTQYF.

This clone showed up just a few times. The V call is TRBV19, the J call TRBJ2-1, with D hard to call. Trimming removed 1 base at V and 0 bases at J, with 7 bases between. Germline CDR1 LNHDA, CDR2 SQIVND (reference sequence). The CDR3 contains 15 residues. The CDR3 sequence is CASSIGQSSYNEQFF. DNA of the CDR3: TGTGCCAGTAGTATAGGGCAAAGCTCCTACAATGAGCAGTTCTTC.

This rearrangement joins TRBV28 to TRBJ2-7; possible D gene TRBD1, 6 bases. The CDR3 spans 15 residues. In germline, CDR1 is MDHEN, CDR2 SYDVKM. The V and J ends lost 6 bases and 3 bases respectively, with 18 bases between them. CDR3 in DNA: TGTGCCAGCAGCCTCCGGACAGCTGTTCGCTACGAGCAGTACTTC. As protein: CASSLRTAVRYEQYF.

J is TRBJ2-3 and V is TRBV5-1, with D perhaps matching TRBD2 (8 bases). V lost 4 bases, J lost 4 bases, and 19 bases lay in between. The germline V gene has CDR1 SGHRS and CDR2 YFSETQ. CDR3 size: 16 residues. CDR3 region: CASSLLDSGTADTQYF. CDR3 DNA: TGCGCCAGCAGCCTCCTCGATAGCGGGACAGCAGATACGCAGTATTTT.

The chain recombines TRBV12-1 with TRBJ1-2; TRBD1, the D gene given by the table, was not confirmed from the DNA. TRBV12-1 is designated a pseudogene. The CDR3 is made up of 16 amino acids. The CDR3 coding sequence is TGTGCCAGCAGCTTGGGACAGGGGGCGCGGGACTATGGCTACACCTTC. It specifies CASSLGQGARDYGYTF.

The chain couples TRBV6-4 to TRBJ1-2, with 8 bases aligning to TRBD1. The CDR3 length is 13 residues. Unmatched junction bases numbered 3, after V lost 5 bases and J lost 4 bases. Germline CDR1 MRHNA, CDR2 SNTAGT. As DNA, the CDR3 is TGTGCCAGCAGTTTCGGACAGGGCTATGGCTACACCTTC. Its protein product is CASSFGQGYGYTF.

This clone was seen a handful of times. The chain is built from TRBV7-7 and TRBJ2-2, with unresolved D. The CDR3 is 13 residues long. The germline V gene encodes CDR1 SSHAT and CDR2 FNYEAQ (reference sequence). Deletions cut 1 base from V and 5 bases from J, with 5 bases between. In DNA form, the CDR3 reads TGTGCCAGCAGCTTAGATGTAACCGGGGAGCTGTTTTTT. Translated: CASSLDVTGELFF.

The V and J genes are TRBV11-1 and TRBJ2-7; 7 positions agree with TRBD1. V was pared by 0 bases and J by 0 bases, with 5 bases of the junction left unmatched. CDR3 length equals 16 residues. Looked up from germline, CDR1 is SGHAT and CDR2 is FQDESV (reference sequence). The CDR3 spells CASSLASGDSSYEQYF. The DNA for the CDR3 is TGTGCCAGCAGCTTAGCCTCTGGGGACAGCTCCTACGAGCAGTACTTC.

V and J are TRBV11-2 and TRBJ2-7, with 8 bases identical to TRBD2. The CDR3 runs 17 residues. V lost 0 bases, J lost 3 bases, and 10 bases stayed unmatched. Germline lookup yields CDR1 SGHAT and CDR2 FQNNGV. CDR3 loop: CASSLDRQRGTYYEQYF. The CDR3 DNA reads TGTGCCAGCAGCTTAGATCGCCAGCGGGGGACTTACTACGAGCAGTACTTC.

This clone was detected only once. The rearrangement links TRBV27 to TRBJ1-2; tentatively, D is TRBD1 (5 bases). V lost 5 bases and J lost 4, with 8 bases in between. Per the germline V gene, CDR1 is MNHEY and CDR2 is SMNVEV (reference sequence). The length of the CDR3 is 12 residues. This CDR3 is CASSTTGYGYTF. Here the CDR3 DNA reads TGTGCCAGCAGTACCACAGGCTATGGCTACACCTTC.

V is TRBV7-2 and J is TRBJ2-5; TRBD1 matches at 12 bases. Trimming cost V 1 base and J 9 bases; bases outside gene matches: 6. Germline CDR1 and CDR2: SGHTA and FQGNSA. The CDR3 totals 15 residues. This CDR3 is CASSLGGTGGWAQYF. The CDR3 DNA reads TGTGCCAGCAGCTTAGGGGGGACAGGGGGCTGGGCCCAGTACTTC. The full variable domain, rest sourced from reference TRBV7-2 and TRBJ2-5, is GAGVSQSPSNKVTEKGKDVELRCDPISGHTALYWYRQSLGQGLEFLIYFQGNSAPDKSGLPSDRFSAERTGGSVSTLTIQRTQQEDSAVYLCASSLGGTGGWAQYFGPGTRLLVL.